The count of the clone carrying this TCR beta chain is one. Its antigen is unidentified. Trimming took off 5 bases at V and 2 bases at J, with 6 bases between the two ends. Germline values: CDR1 SEHNR, CDR2 FQNEAQ (reference sequence). The CDR3 extends over 13 amino acids. Naive CD8 cells lacked CD45RO and underwent positive selection for CCR7, leaving out terminally differentiated effector memory CD45RA+ cells. Healthy adults negative for HIV, lacking recent acute infections or vaccinations, served as donors. This entry is derived from a study of shared clonotypes between healthy human individuals. Study-wide context: In total, the donors were two women and three men aged 18 to 49.

Study-level findings and limits: Sharing across four donors was highest in naive CD4 (roughly 5%) and lowest in memory CD8 (0.4%). Against clonotypes common to all four donors, non-shared ones had lower generation probabilities.

Repertoires were generated with immunoSEQ multiplex PCR, while TCRdb's copy carries only in-frame clones and drops some. The sample lists over 750,000 clones, about 97% occurring once. Sample: naive CD8+ T cells sorted from blood. The TCR was taken from a man aged 30 to 39 in good health. V is TRBV7-9 and J is TRBJ2-2; unclear D gene. The CDR3 DNA follows: TGTGCCAGCAGCGGATACAACACCGGGGAGCTGTTTTTT. Amino acid sequence: CASSGYNTGELFF.